This T cell receptor beta chain derives from a study of human T cells and chemical hapten exposure. Study conclusions and caveats: Positively correlated with patch test score were the counts of PT1 expanded TCRs.

Germline-derived CDR1 and CDR2 are MNHEY and SMNVEV (reference sequence). There are 17 residues in the CDR3. V was clipped by 4 bases and J by 8 bases; unmatched bases: 15. TCRdb reprocessed the RACE reads via MiXCR and lists one record per CDR3 protein. Altogether hundreds of thousands of distinct CDR3 sequences are present, about 6% being singletons, with the ten largest covering around 6%. Indicated time point: patch test 2, 6 weeks after DPC sensitization. As for treatment: therapeutic diphenylcyclopropenone sensitization with weekly scalp DPC. This clonotype was picked up a small number of times. Its target is unknown.

V gene TRBV27 combines with J gene TRBJ2-2; 8 bases map to TRBD2. Sample: whole blood, taken in connection with sensitization to the hapten diphenylcyclopropenone (DPC). The TCR originated in a woman under 30 with alopecia areata. Some clones in this sample may be carry-over from other donors' samples. CDR3 in DNA: TGTGCCAGCAGTTCCCGCTTGGGGCGGGGGGCGCCGGGGGAGCTGTTTTTT. Encoded protein: CASSSRLGRGAPGELFF.